This T cell receptor beta chain was captured in a study of control samples from healthy donors and cancer patients (TCRdb year 2020). Trimmed from V: 3 bases; trimmed from J: 4 bases; junction bases lacking a gene match: 10. The CDR3 numbers 16 residues from cysteine through phenylalanine. Just CDR3 DNA is preserved here, 48 bases in frame from base 1. In the germline V gene, CDR1 corresponds to KGHDR and CDR2 to SFDVKD. Receptor amplification or capture employed the immunoSEQ multiplex PCR assay. Entries here come from immuneACCESS through TCRdb and include only in-frame sequences with V and J called. Some clones fail to appear in such tables; in the studies checked, an unresolved V gene covers under half of the shortfall, and the cause of the remainder is unknown. This sample is represented by 100,000 to 150,000 clones; roughly 87% of them were singletons. The top ten constitute around 1.7% of the sample.

As concerns this clone: Its specific antigen is unknown. Base qualities are missing; no much larger clone stands one base away.

This sequence originates from a man younger than 35 in good health. The material sequenced was blood. The V and J segments used are TRBV24-1 and TRBJ2-5; 7 bases in the middle match TRBD2. The bases read TGTGCCACCAGTGATAGTTCGGGAGGAAAGGTAGAGACCCAGTACTTC. This codes for CATSDSSGGKVETQYF.